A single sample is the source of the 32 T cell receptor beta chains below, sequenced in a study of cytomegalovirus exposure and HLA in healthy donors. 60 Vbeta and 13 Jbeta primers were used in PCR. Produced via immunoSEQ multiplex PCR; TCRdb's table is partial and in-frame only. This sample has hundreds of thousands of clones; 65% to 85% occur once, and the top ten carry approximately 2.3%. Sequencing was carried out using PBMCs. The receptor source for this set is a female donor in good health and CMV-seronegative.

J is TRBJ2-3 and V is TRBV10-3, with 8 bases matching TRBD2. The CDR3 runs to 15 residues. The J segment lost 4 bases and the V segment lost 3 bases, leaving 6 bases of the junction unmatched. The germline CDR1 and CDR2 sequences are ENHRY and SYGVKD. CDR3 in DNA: TGTGCCATCAGTGAAGGGACTAGTATACCAGATACGCAGTATTTT. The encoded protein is CAISEGTSIPDTQYF.

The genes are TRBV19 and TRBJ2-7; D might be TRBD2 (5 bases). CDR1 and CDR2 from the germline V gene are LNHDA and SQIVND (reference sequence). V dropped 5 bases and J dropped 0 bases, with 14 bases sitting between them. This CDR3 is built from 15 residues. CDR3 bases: TGTGCCAGTAGTTCCGCCGGACTTCACTCCTACGAGCAGTACTTC. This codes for CASSSAGLHSYEQYF.

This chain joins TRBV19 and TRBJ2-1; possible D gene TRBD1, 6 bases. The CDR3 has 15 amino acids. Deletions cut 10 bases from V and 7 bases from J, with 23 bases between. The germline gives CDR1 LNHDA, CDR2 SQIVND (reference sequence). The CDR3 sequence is CATTIWAGAGNEQFF. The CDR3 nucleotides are TGTGCCACCACCATCTGGGCAGGGGCAGGGAATGAGCAGTTCTTC.

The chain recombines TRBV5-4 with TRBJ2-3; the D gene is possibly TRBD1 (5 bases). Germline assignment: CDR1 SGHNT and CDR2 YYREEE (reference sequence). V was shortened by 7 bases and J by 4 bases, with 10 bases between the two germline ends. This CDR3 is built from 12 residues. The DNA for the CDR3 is TGTGCCAGCGGGCCAGGGCCAGATACGCAGTATTTT. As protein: CASGPGPDTQYF.

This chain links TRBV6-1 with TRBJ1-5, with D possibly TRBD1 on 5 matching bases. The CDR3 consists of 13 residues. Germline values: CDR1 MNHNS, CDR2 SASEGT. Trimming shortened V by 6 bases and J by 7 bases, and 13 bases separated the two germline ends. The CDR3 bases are TGTGCCAGCAGGATGAGGGGAGGACAGCCCCAGCATTTT. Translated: CASRMRGGQPQHF.

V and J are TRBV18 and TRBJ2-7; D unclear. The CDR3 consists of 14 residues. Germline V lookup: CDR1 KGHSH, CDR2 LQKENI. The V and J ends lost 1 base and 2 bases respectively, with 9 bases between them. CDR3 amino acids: CASSPQTVPYEQYF. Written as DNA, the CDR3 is TGTGCCAGCTCACCACAAACAGTCCCCTACGAGCAGTACTTC. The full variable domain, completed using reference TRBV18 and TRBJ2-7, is NAGVMQNPRHLVRRRGQEARLRCSPMKGHSHVYWYRQLPEEGLKFMVYLQKENIIDESGMPKERFSAEFPKEGPSILRIQQVVRGDSAAYFCASSPQTVPYEQYFGPGTRLTVT.

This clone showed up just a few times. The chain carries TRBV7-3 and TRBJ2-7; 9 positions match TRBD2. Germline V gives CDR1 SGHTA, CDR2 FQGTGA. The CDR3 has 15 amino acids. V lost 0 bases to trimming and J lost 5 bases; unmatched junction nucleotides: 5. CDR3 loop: CASSLTAGGPNEQYF. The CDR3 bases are TGTGCCAGCAGCTTAACGGCGGGAGGGCCCAACGAGCAGTACTTC.

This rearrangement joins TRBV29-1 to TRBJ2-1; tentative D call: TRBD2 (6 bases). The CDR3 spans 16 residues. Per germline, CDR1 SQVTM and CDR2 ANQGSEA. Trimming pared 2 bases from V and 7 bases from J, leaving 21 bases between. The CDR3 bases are TGCAGCGTTGAATTACTAGCTTTGGGAGTAAATAATGAGCAGTTCTTC. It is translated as CSVELLALGVNNEQFF.

The CDR3 DNA reads TGTGCCAGCAGCCCCGAGGGGGGGGCCTACAATGAGCAGTTCTTC. As protein: CASSPEGGAYNEQFF. The gene calls are TRBV13 and TRBJ2-1, with TRBD2 as a possible D gene (7 bases). Trimming took 5 bases from V and 2 from J, leaving 13 bases between them. The CDR3 runs 15 residues. From germline, CDR1 is PRHDT and CDR2 FYEKMQ (reference sequence).

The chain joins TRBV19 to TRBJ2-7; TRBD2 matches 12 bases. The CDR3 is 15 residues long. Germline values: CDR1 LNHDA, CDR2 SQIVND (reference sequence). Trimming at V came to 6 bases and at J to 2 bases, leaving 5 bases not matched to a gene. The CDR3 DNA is TGTGCCAGTAGCCGGACTAGCGGGACCGCCTACGAGCAGTACTTC. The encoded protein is CASSRTSGTAYEQYF.

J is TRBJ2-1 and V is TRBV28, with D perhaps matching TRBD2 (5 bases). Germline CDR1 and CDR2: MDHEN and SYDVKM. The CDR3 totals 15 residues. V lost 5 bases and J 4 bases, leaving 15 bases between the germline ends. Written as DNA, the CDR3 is TGTGCCAGCAGTGGCCCCGGGGTAGTATACAATGAGCAGTTCTTC. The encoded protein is CASSGPGVVYNEQFF.

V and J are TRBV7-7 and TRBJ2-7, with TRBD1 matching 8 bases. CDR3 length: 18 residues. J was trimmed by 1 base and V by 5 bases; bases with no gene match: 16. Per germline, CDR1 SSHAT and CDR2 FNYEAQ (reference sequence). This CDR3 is CASSIIISRRTGSYEQYF. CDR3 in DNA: TGTGCCAGCAGCATTATAATCTCCCGGCGGACAGGGTCCTACGAGCAGTACTTC.

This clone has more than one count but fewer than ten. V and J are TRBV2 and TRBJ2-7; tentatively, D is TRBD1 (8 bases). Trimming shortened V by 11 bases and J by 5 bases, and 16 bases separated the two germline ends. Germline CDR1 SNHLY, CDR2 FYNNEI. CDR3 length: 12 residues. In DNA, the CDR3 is TGTGCCGGGAGACAGGGGAGGGACGAGCAGTACTTC. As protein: CAGRQGRDEQYF.

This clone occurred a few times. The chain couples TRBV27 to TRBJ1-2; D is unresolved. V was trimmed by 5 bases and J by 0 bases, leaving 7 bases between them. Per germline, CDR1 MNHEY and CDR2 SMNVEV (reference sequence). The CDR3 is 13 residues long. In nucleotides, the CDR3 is TGTGCCAGCAGTGTCAGGCCTAACTATGGCTACACCTTC. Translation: CASSVRPNYGYTF.

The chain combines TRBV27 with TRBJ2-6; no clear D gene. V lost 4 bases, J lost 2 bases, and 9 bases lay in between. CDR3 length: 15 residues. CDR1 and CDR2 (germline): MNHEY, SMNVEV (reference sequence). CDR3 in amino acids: CASSSPLAGANVLTF. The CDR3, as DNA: TGTGCCAGCAGTTCCCCGTTAGCTGGGGCCAACGTCCTGACTTTC. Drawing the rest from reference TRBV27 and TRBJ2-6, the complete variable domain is EAQVTQNPRYLITVTGKKLTVTCSQNMNHEYMSWYRQDPGLGLRQIYYSMNVEVTDKGDVPEGYKVSRKEKRNFPLILESPSPNQTSLYFCASSSPLAGANVLTFGAGSRLTVL.

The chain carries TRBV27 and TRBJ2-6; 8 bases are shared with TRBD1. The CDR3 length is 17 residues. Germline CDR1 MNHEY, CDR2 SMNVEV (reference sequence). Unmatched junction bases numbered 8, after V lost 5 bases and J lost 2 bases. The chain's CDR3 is CASSPGQGWTGANVLTF. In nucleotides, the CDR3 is TGTGCCAGCAGTCCCGGACAGGGATGGACTGGGGCCAACGTCCTGACTTTC. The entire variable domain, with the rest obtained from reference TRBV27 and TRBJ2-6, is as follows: EAQVTQNPRYLITVTGKKLTVTCSQNMNHEYMSWYRQDPGLGLRQIYYSMNVEVTDKGDVPEGYKVSRKEKRNFPLILESPSPNQTSLYFCASSPGQGWTGANVLTFGAGSRLTVL.

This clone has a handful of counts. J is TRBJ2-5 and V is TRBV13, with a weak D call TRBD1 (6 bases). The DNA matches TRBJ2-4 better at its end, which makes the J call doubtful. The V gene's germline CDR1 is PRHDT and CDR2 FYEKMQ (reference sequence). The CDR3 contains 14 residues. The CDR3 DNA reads TGTGCCAGCAGCTTAGGAACAGGGCCAAACATTCAGTACTTC. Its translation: CASSLGTGPNIQYF.

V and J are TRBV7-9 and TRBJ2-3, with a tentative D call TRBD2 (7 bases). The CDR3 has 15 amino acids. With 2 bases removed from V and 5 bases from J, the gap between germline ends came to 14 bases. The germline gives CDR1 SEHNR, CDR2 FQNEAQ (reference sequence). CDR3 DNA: TGTGCCAGCAGCTTACTGCGGGGGCAGGGAGATACGCAGTATTTT. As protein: CASSLLRGQGDTQYF.

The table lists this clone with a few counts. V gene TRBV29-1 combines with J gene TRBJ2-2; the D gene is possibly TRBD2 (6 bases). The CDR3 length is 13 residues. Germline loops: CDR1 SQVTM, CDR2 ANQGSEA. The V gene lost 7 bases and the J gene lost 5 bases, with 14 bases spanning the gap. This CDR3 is CSGTLSGTGELFF. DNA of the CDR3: TGCAGCGGGACATTGAGCGGGACCGGGGAGCTGTTTTTT.

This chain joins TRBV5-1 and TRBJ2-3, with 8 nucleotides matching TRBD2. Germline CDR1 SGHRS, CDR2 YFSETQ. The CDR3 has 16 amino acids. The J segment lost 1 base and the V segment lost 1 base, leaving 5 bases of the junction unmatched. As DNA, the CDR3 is TGCGCCAGCAGCTTGAAGGGACTAGGGGGCACAGATACGCAGTATTTT. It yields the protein CASSLKGLGGTDTQYF.

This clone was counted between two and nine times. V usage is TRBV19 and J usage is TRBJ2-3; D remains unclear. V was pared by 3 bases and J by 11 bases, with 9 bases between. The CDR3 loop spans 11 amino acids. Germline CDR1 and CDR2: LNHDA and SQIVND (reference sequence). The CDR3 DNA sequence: TGTGCCAGTAGTATGAGTAACCAGCAGTATTTT. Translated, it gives CASSMSNQQYF.

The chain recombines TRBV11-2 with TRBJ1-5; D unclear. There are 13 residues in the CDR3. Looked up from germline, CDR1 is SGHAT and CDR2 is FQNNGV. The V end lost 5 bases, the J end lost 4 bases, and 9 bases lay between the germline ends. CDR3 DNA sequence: TGTGCCAGCAGCAACCACAAGAATCAGCCCCAGCATTTT. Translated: CASSNHKNQPQHF.

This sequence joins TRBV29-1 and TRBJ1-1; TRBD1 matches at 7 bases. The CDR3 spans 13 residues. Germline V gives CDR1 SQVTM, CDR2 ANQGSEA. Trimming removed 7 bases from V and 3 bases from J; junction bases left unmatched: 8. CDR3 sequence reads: CSGQQGLYTEAFF. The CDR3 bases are TGCAGCGGTCAACAGGGGCTCTACACTGAAGCTTTCTTT.

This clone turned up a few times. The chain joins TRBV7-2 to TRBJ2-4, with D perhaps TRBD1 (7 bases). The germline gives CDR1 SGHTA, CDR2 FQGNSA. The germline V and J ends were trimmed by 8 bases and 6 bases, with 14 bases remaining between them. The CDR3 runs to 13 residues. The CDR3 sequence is CASVRQGGNIQYF. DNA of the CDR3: TGTGCCAGCGTCAGGCAGGGGGGAAACATTCAGTACTTC.

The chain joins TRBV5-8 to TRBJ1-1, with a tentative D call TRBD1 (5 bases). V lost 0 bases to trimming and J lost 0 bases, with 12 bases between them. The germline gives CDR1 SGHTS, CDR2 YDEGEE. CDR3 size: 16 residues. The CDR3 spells CASSLGPTALNTEAFF. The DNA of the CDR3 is TGTGCCAGCAGCTTGGGCCCGACAGCTCTGAACACTGAAGCTTTCTTT. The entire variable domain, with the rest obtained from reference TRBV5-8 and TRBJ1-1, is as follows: EAGVTQSPTHLIKTRGQQATLRCSPISGHTSVYWYQQALGLGLQFLLWYDEGEERNRGNFPPRFSGRQFPNYSSELNVNALELEDSALYLCASSLGPTALNTEAFFGQGTRLTVV.

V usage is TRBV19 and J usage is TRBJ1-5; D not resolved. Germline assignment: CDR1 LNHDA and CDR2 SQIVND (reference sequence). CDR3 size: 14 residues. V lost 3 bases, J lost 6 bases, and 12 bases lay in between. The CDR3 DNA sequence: TGTGCCAGTAGTATCACCCCCAGTGTTCAGCCCCAGCATTTT. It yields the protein CASSITPSVQPQHF.

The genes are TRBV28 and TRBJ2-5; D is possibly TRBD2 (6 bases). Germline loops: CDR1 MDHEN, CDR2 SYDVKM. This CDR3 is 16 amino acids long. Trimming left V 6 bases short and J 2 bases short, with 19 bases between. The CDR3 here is CASSSFTTSTQETQYF. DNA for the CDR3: TGTGCCAGCAGCTCATTCACCACTAGCACACAAGAGACCCAGTACTTC.

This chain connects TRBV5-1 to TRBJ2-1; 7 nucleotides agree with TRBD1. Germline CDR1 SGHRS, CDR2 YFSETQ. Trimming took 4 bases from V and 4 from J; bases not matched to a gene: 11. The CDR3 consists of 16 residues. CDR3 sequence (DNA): TGCGCCAGCAGCACCAACCGGGACAGCATTTACAATGAGCAGTTCTTC. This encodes CASSTNRDSIYNEQFF.

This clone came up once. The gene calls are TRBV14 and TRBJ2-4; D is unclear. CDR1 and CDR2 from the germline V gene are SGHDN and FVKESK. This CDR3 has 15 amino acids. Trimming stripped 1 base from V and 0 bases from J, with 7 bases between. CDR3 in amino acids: CASSQGRLAKNIQYF. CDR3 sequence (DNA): TGTGCCAGCAGCCAAGGACGACTAGCCAAAAACATTCAGTACTTC.

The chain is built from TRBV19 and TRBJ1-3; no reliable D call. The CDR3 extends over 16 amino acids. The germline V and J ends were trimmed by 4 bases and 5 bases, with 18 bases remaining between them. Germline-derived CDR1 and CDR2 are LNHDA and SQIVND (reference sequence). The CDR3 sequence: CASSSRLYPMRNTIYF. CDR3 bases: TGTGCCAGTAGTAGCAGGTTATACCCGATGCGAAACACCATATATTTT.

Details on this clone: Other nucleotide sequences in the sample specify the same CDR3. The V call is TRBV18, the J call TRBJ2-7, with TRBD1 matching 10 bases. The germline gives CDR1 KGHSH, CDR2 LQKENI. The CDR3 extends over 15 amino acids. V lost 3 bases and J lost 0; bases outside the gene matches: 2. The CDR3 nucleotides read TGTGCCAGCTCACCGGGACAGGGGAGCTCCTACGAGCAGTACTTC. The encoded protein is CASSPGQGSSYEQYF. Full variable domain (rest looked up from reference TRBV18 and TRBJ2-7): NAGVMQNPRHLVRRRGQEARLRCSPMKGHSHVYWYRQLPEEGLKFMVYLQKENIIDESGMPKERFSAEFPKEGPSILRIQQVVRGDSAAYFCASSPGQGSSYEQYFGPGTRLTVT.

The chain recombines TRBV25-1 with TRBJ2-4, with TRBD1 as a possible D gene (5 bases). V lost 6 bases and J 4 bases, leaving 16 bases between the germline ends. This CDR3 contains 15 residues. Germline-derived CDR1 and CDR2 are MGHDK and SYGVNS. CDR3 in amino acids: CASSLSGQGKNIQYF. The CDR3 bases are TGTGCCAGCAGCCTATCCGGACAAGGAAAAAACATTCAGTACTTC.